This T cell receptor (beta chain) was captured in a study of blood T cell repertoires in COVID-19. Sequenced by immunoSEQ multiplex PCR; TCRdb stores in-frame clones only, minus some. Found here are 290,000 or so clones, approximately 82% of them singletons; the top ten hold roughly 5.3%. The V and J ends lost 1 base and 2 bases respectively, with 14 bases between them. The V gene's germline CDR1 is LGHDT and CDR2 YNNKEL (reference sequence). This CDR3 is 16 amino acids long. Material for sequencing was PBMCs or T cells enriched from blood (not recorded which). The chain joins TRBV3-1 (or the pseudogene TRBV3-2) to TRBJ1-2; D unclear. This TCR was recovered from a man between 40 and 49 years old who had been exposed to COVID-19. In nucleotides, the CDR3 is TGTGCCAGCAGCCAAGTAAGTCGAGCAGGCAACTATGGCTACACCTTC. Its translation is CASSQVSRAGNYGYTF.